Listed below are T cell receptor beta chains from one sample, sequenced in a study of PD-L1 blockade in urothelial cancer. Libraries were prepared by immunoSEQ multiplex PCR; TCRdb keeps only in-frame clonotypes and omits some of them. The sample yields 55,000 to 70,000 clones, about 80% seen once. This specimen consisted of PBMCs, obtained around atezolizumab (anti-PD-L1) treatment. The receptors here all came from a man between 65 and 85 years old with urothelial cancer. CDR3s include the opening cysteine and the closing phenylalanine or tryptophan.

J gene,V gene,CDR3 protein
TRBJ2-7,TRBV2,CASSRGGDSYEQYF
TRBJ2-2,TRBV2,CASSRQQGVTGELFF
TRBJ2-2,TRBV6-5,CASSPGLPETGELFF
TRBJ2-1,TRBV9,CASSNSGWFYNEQFF
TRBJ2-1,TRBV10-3,CAISTGLAGAAPYNEQFF
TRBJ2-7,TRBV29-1,CSVKEGVGEQYF
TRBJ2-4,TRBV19,CASSDRTGIAKNIQYF
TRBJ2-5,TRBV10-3,CAISGGEEETQYF
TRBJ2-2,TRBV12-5,CASGPLAGGLTGELFF
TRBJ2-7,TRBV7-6,CASSLVETSGPASYEQYF
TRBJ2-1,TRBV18,CASSPGVGLAGVLDREQFF